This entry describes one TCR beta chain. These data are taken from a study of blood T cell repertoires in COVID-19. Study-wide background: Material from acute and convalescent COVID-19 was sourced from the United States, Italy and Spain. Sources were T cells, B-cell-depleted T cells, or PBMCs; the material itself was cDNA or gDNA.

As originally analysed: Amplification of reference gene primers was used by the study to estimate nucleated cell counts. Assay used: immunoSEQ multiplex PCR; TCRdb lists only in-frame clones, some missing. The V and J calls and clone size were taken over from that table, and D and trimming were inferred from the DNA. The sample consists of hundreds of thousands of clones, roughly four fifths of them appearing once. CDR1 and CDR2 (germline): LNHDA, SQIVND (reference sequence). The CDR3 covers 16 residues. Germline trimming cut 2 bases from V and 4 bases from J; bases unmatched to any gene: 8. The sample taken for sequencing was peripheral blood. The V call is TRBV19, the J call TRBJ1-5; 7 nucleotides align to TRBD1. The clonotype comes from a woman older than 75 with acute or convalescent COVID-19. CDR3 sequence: CASSIYRGGGNQPQHF. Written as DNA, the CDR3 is TGTGCCAGTAGTATATACAGGGGAGGTGGGAATCAGCCCCAGCATTTT.